Listed below are T cell receptor beta chains from one sample, sequenced in a study of beta chain features in type 1 diabetes. Assay: immunoSEQ multiplex PCR; the TCRdb copy retains only in-frame clones and omits some. The table has hundreds of thousands of clones, around a sixth seen once; the top ten hold 0.07% to 0.095%. The sample taken for sequencing was naive CD4+ T cells from blood. These TCRs come from a man aged 18 to 30 in good health. The conserved cysteine and the conserved F or W are not part of the CDR3 here. D genes are given only for firm matches.

>TRBD2|TRBJ2-1|TRBV5-1
ASSLPGGNEQF
>TRBD2|TRBJ2-7|TRBV9
ASSVEASGGLYEQY
>-|TRBJ1-1|TRBV13
ASSPNVQPNTEAF
>-|TRBJ1-5|TRBV4-1
ASSQATYITGQNQPQH
>-|TRBJ1-3|TRBV2
ASRQFGAGGNTIY
>TRBD2|TRBJ2-5|TRBV5-6
ASRELGLAGKETQY
>-|TRBJ2-7|TRBV7-3
ASSLGRGSSYEQY
>TRBD1|TRBJ2-7|TRBV7-8
ASRNAGTGPYEQY
>TRBD2|TRBJ2-1|TRBV5-1
ASSRGTSGRLGEQF
>-|TRBJ2-5|TRBV6-1
ASSEGRGAQTQY